This T cell receptor beta chain was profiled in a study of blood T cell repertoires in COVID-19 (TCRdb year 2020). With regard to the full study: Collaborator samples came from the United States, Italy and Spain and covered acute and convalescent phases of COVID-19. The prospective study material was composed of cDNA or gDNA derived from T cells, B-cell-depleted T cells, or PBMCs. Deeply sampled blood TCRbeta repertoires from subjects exposed to, actively infected with, or recovered from COVID-19 were included in the dataset. A freely available public database, intended as a resource for researchers studying the immune response to SARS-CoV-2, is where the repertoires were released. Samples were obtained from the ongoing ImmuneRACE study (first 160 participants) and from 1,254 subjects provided by 6 global collaborators. Sample metadata almost always included a de-identified subject ID, COVID-19 status, age in years and sex. Where available, HLA class I and class II types were obtained from metadata supplied by the sample provider rather than from assay-based typing.

There are 14 amino acids in the CDR3, from cysteine to phenylalanine inclusive. Of all the DNA, just the CDR3 is kept, 42 bases in frame from base 1. For CDR1 and CDR2, the germline V gene lists SGHAT and FQNNGV. Clipping removes 4 bases from V and 3 bases from J, with 6 as the unmatched junction base count. This clone was recorded only once. Its recognized antigen is unknown. Base qualities are missing; no much larger clone stands one base away. Each collaborating institution followed its own protocols to collect whole blood in K2EDTA tubes. For TCRbeta analysis, collaborator samples were shipped as frozen whole blood, as isolated PBMCs, or as DNA extracted from either sample type. The immunoSEQ Assay, a bias-controlled multiplex PCR, was used to amplify TCRbeta CDR3 regions from genomic DNA. The original pipeline was this. Nucleated cell counts per sample were estimated from amplification of reference gene primers within the assay. To quantify the absolute abundance of each unique TCRbeta CDR3 rearrangement, sequence reads were collapsed and filtered. For each sample, productive Simpson clonality was calculated as the square root of Simpson's diversity index over productive rearrangements. TCRdb re-hosts the immuneACCESS table, in-frame sequences only. Its copies lack some clones; in the studies checked, an unresolved V gene accounts for under half of them, and the cause for the rest is not known. V, J and clone size reflect that table, while D and trimming were determined from the DNA. The sample includes 57,000 or so clones, with around 88% observed a single time. The top ten hold more than 12% of the sample.

The paper's findings and limits, for the study overall: Clinical and demographic metadata were provided uncurated, with the amount varying by source and participant.

The chain is assembled from TRBV11-2 and TRBJ2-7, with 7 bases in between that match TRBD1. The sequenced sample was peripheral blood. This clonotype was obtained from a human donor in a cohort sampled during active COVID-19. The bases are TGTGCCAGCAGCTCCCAGGGGGTTCACTACGAGCAGTACTTC. Its product reads: CASSSQGVHYEQYF.